The present entry profiles one T cell receptor beta chain with its context. The target of this receptor is not known. It has no much larger one-base neighbor in the sample; base qualities were not kept. TCRbeta CDR3 regions were amplified from genomic DNA using the immunoSEQ Assay, a bias-controlled multiplex PCR. Processing in the source paper ran as follows. Nucleated cell counts per sample were estimated from amplification of reference gene primers within the assay. To quantify the absolute abundance of each unique TCRbeta CDR3 rearrangement, sequence reads were collapsed and filtered. For each sample, productive Simpson clonality was calculated by taking the square root of Simpson's diversity index across productive rearrangements. The clones in this table, taken by TCRdb from immuneACCESS, are in-frame only. Not every clone is retained; where verified, under half of the shortfall comes from an unresolved V gene, and the cause of the rest is unknown. Clone size and V and J calls were adopted from that table, with D and trimming inferred from the DNA. The table for this sample lists approximately 190,000 clones; under 90% of them were counted only once. The ten biggest clones cover around 14% of the sample.

The sample is drawn from a study of blood T cell repertoires in COVID-19 (dated by TCRdb to 2020 to 2022). Some background on the complete study: Collaborator samples came from the United States, Italy and Spain and covered acute and convalescent phases of COVID-19. Where HLA class I and class II types were available, the types were taken from metadata supplied by the sample provider, not from assay-based typing. The prospective study material was composed of cDNA or gDNA derived from T cells, B-cell-depleted T cells, or PBMCs. The dataset comprised deeply sampled blood TCRbeta repertoires from subjects exposed to, actively infected with, or recovered from COVID-19. The repertoires were made available in a free public database intended to serve as a resource for research on the immune response to SARS-CoV-2. The samples were drawn from the first 160 participants of the ongoing ImmuneRACE study and from 1,254 subjects provided by 6 global collaborators. The sample metadata nearly always contained a de-identified subject ID, COVID-19 status, age in years and sex. Points the paper makes about the study in general: Clinical and demographic metadata were provided uncurated, with the amount varying by source and participant.

The germline V gene specifies KGHDR as CDR1 and SFDVKD as CDR2. The trim is 8 bases for V and 0 bases for J, with a gap of 12 bases between the germline ends. The CDR3 runs 14 residues from the cysteine to the phenylalanine. Left in the record is the CDR3 DNA by itself, 42 bases read in frame from the first base. Collaborating institutions collected whole blood in K2EDTA tubes following their own protocols. Collaborator samples were shipped for TCRbeta analysis as frozen whole blood, isolated PBMCs, or DNA extracted from either sample type. This clonotype was obtained from a man aged 25-45 years with active or convalescent COVID-19. This chain is built from TRBV24-1 and TRBJ1-1; the D gene is not confidently resolved. The sample consisted of peripheral blood. This receptor carries the CDR3 CATMKETMNTEAFF. The bases read TGTGCCACCATGAAGGAGACTATGAACACTGAAGCTTTCTTT.